The rows below give T cell receptor beta chains drawn from one sample of a study of beta chain features in type 1 diabetes. Produced via immunoSEQ multiplex PCR; TCRdb's table is partial and in-frame only. Altogether about 160,000 clones are present, approximately 8% being singletons, with the ten largest covering 0.5%. Sequenced material: central memory CD4+ T cells from blood. The receptors were gathered from a man aged 18 to 30 with type 1 diabetes. Both conserved end residues are part of each CDR3. A D gene is named only where the DNA matches it firmly. Rows give clone size only sometimes, using once, few, many, or a class for an expanded clone.

>TRBJ2-3|16|-|TRBD2|TRBV7-2
CASSSDSSGRADTQYF
TGTGCCAGCAGCTCTGATTCTAGCGGGAGGGCAGATACGCAGTATTTT
>TRBJ2-1|13|few|TRBD1|TRBV7-8
CASSGRPGGEQFF
TGTGCCAGCAGCGGAAGACCAGGGGGTGAGCAGTTCTTC
>TRBJ2-3|16|-|TRBD1|TRBV5-4
CASSQGPGGPTDTQYF
TGTGCCAGCAGCCAGGGGCCAGGGGGTCCCACAGATACGCAGTATTTT
>TRBJ1-2|14|few|TRBD1|TRBV6-5
CASSYLGTVINYTF
TGTGCCAGCAGTTACTTGGGGACAGTTATCAACTACACCTTC
>TRBJ2-3|11|many|-|TRBV5-4
CASSLGATQYF
TGTGCCAGCAGCTTGGGAGCTACGCAGTATTTT
>TRBJ1-1|13|-|-|TRBV5-1
CASRPAGNTEAFF
TGCGCCAGCAGGCCCGCAGGGAACACTGAAGCTTTCTTT
>TRBJ2-7|16|few|TRBD1|TRBV11-2
CASSYTGGGFSYEQYF
TGTGCCAGCAGCTATACAGGGGGCGGGTTCTCCTACGAGCAGTACTTC
>TRBJ2-3|16|-|TRBD1|TRBV7-9
CASSLLGTGFTDTQYF
TGTGCCAGCAGTCTACTCGGGACAGGCTTCACAGATACGCAGTATTTT
>TRBJ2-4|16|-|-|TRBV6-5
CASSYSGGLAKNIQYF
TGTGCCAGCAGTTACTCGGGGGGATTAGCCAAAAACATTCAGTACTTC
>TRBJ2-1|19|few|-|TRBV4-1
CASSQVGIKRTSKYNEQFF
TGCGCCAGCAGCCAAGTAGGCATAAAGCGGACTTCCAAATACAATGAGCAGTTCTTC
>TRBJ2-7|14|-|TRBD1|TRBV11-2
CASSSRDRGLEQYF
TGTGCCAGCAGCTCCCGGGACAGGGGACTCGAGCAGTACTTC
>TRBJ1-1|13|many|-|TRBV7-9
CASSPGTLTEAFF
TGTGCCAGCAGCCCCGGGACTCTGACTGAAGCTTTCTTT
>TRBJ2-7|17|many|-|TRBV11-2
CASSSGSTWGEPYEQYF
TGTGCCAGCAGCTCAGGGTCGACGTGGGGGGAACCTTACGAGCAGTACTTC
>TRBJ2-5|14|-|-|TRBV9
CASSAGQMRETQYF
TGTGCCAGCAGCGCCGGACAGATGAGGGAGACCCAGTACTTC
>TRBJ1-6|14|-|TRBD1|TRBV5-4
CASKGQGPNSPLHF
TGTGCCAGCAAAGGACAGGGTCCCAATTCACCCCTCCACTTT
>TRBJ1-5|14|-|TRBD1|TRBV27
CASSIGQGYQPQHF
TGTGCCAGCAGTATCGGACAGGGATATCAGCCCCAGCATTTT
>TRBJ2-1|16|-|-|TRBV14
CASSQYRGGFDNEQFF
TGTGCCAGCAGCCAATATAGGGGTGGTTTCGACAATGAGCAGTTCTTC
>TRBJ1-1|14|-|-|TRBV27
CASSPRVLGTEAFF
TGTGCCAGCAGTCCGAGGGTACTAGGCACTGAAGCTTTCTTT
>TRBJ2-7|13|few|-|TRBV6-4
CASSEARYYEQYF
TGTGCCAGCAGTGAAGCCAGGTACTACGAGCAGTACTTC
>TRBJ2-5|12|-|-|TRBV2
CASNLNQETQYF
TGTGCCAGCAACTTAAATCAAGAGACCCAGTACTTC
>TRBJ2-7|14|-|TRBD2|TRBV7-2
CASSLVAGDYEQYF
TGTGCCAGCAGCTTAGTAGCGGGAGACTACGAGCAGTACTTC
>TRBJ2-1|15|few|-|TRBV5-1
CASSQAAGSYNEQFF
TGCGCCAGCAGCCAGGCGGCGGGCTCCTACAATGAGCAGTTCTTC
>TRBJ1-1|13|few|TRBD1|TRBV5-5
CASSSAGTGEAFF
TGTGCCAGCAGCTCCGCCGGGACAGGGGAAGCTTTCTTT
>TRBJ1-5|13|-|TRBD1|TRBV6-1
CATRQGINQPQHF
TGTGCCACCCGACAGGGGATCAATCAGCCCCAGCATTTT
>TRBJ2-5|15|many|-|TRBV28
CASSSDWRGHETQYF
TGTGCCAGCAGTTCGGACTGGCGGGGGCACGAGACCCAGTACTTC
>TRBJ2-5|13|few|-|TRBV2
CASEKGFRGTQYF
TGTGCCTCCGAGAAGGGTTTCCGGGGGACCCAGTACTTC
>TRBJ1-1|13|-|-|TRBV5-1
CASSPQGTTEAFF
TGCGCCAGCAGCCCCCAGGGGACCACTGAAGCTTTCTTT
>TRBJ2-1|11|few|-|TRBV20-1
CSASQGNEQFF
TGCAGTGCTAGCCAGGGAAATGAGCAGTTCTTC
>TRBJ2-7|15|few|TRBD2|TRBV28
CASRWASGRAGEQYF
TGTGCCAGCAGGTGGGCTAGCGGGAGGGCGGGGGAGCAGTACTTC
>TRBJ1-5|14|many|-|TRBV5-6
CASSFRGFNQPQHF
TGTGCCAGCAGCTTTCGAGGGTTCAATCAGCCCCAGCATTTT
>TRBJ1-2|12|many|TRBD1|TRBV5-6
CASSSRDSGYTF
TGTGCCAGCAGCAGTAGGGACAGTGGCTACACCTTC
>TRBJ1-2|12|-|-|TRBV28
CASSSRGYGYTF
TGTGCCAGCAGTTCAAGGGGATACGGCTACACCTTC
>TRBJ1-5|12|few|-|TRBV6-5
CASSYLGQPQHF
TGTGCCAGCAGTTACCTAGGTCAGCCCCAGCATTTT